The source of this T cell receptor beta chain is a study of shared clonotypes between healthy human individuals. To note about this clone: The sample holds other DNA sequences that translate to the same CDR3.

CDR1 and CDR2 (germline): SGHRS, YFSETQ. The ends were cut back, 0 bases at V and 4 bases at J, with 10 bases in the middle. The CDR3 has 14 amino acids. Here immunoSEQ multiplex PCR was the method, and the copy in TCRdb shows in-frame clones only, minus some. The sample comprises some 1.1 million clones, 70% to 80% of which are singletons, and roughly 0.83% rests with the top ten. This chain joins TRBV5-1 and TRBJ1-1; D gene unclear. Sequencing input: memory CD4+ T cells from PBMCs. Subset indicated: CD45RA-negative fraction. The clonotype was recovered from a young man in good health. Some clones in this sample may be carry-over from other donors' samples. This chain's CDR3 is CASSLVPGITEAFF. In DNA, the CDR3 is TGCGCCAGCAGCTTGGTTCCGGGAATCACTGAAGCTTTCTTT. The entire variable domain, with the rest obtained from reference TRBV5-1 and TRBJ1-1, is as follows: KAGVTQTPRYLIKTRGQQVTLSCSPISGHRSVSWYQQTPGQGLQFLFEYFSETQRNKGNFPGRFSGRQFSNSRSEMNVSTLELGDSALYLCASSLVPGITEAFFGQGTRLTVV.